The sample holds a few counts of the clone carrying this T cell receptor (beta chain). The sample belongs to a study of blood T cells in healthy people across ages. This CDR3 region has 15 residues. Trimming took 4 bases from V and 7 from J; bases not matched to a gene: 10. Germline lookup yields CDR1 SGHTA and CDR2 FQGTGA. A second PCR, run for about 7 to 11 cycles, used a sample-barcoded 5' primer plus a J-beta primer mix. A single record per CDR3 protein comes from TCRdb applying MiXCR to the 5' RACE reads. The sample gives around 1,000,000 distinct CDR3 sequences, roughly 24% of which show up once; 0.65% to 0.95% is in the top ten. The data also belong to a second study, concerning T cells of mothers and their children.

This TCR was recovered from a girl aged 2-15 years in good health. The rearrangement uses TRBV7-3 and TRBJ2-1, with 7 bases that match TRBD1. The sample taken for sequencing was blood. CDR3: CASSSRQGLVNEQFF. The CDR3 DNA reads TGTGCCAGCAGCTCGAGACAGGGTTTAGTGAATGAGCAGTTCTTC.